A single sample is the source of the 12 T cell receptor beta chains below, sequenced in a study of blood T cell repertoires in COVID-19. Assay: immunoSEQ multiplex PCR; the TCRdb copy retains only in-frame clones and omits some. The sample contains around 420,000 clones, approximately 91% of which appear only once. The sample taken for sequencing was PBMCs or T cells enriched from blood (not recorded which). These receptors all stem from a woman between 40 and 55 years old with acute COVID-19.

The chain has TRBV28 and TRBJ2-7; the D gene is possibly TRBD2 (5 bases). The CDR3 loop spans 14 amino acids. V was trimmed by 7 bases and J by 4 bases, leaving 17 bases between them. CDR1 is MDHEN and CDR2 is SYDVKM in the germline V gene. CDR3 loop: CASTPHDRRYEQYF. The CDR3 DNA follows: TGTGCCAGCACCCCCCATGATAGGAGGTACGAGCAGTACTTC.

The chain combines TRBV19 with TRBJ2-1, with 8 nucleotides matching TRBD1. Germline trimming cut 5 bases from V and 8 bases from J; bases unmatched to any gene: 8. The V gene's germline CDR1 is LNHDA and CDR2 SQIVND (reference sequence). The CDR3 covers 14 residues. The CDR3 reads CASSPIQGGDEQFF. The DNA of the CDR3 is TGTGCCAGTAGTCCAATACAGGGGGGCGATGAGCAGTTCTTC.

The chain combines TRBV7-8 with TRBJ1-1, with TRBD1 matching 8 bases. V shed 5 bases, J shed 5 bases, and the junction held 19 bases outside the gene matches. From germline, CDR1 is SGHVS and CDR2 FQNEAQ. The CDR3 spans 18 residues. The CDR3 DNA is TGTGCCAGCAGCGATCCAAGGGCAGTCGGACAGGGAAGAACTGAAGCTTTCTTT. Its protein is CASSDPRAVGQGRTEAFF.

This chain joins TRBV5-6 and TRBJ1-2; 7 bases agree with TRBD1. Germline trimming cut 7 bases from V and 2 bases from J; bases unmatched to any gene: 8. Germline CDR1 reads SGHDT; CDR2 reads YYEEEE. This CDR3 is 14 amino acids long. CDR3 DNA sequence: TGTGCCAGCGAGGATCTACAGGGGAACTATGGCTACACCTTC. This translates into CASEDLQGNYGYTF.

The V gene is TRBV3-1 (or the pseudogene TRBV3-2), the J gene TRBJ2-3, with a weak D call TRBD2 (5 bases). This CDR3 spans 14 amino acids. Germline V CDR1 and CDR2: LGHDT, YNNKEL (reference sequence). With 1 base removed from V and 4 bases from J, the gap between germline ends came to 9 bases. CDR3 amino acids: CASSQAGFADTQYF. Here the CDR3 DNA reads TGTGCCAGCAGCCAAGCGGGGTTCGCAGATACGCAGTATTTT.

The chain employs TRBV7-8 and TRBJ1-5, with D possibly being TRBD1 (6 bases). From germline, CDR1 is SGHVS and CDR2 FQNEAQ. The CDR3 runs to 15 residues. Trimming pared 7 bases from V and 2 bases from J, leaving 15 bases between. The CDR3 loop reads CASKPSRTGNQPQHF. In DNA, the CDR3 is TGTGCCAGCAAACCGAGTCGGACAGGCAATCAGCCCCAGCATTTT.

V and J are TRBV9 and TRBJ1-5; possibly TRBD1 for D (6 bases). V was cut by 3 bases and J by 4 bases, with 14 bases left in between. Germline V CDR1 and CDR2: SGDLS, YYNGEE. The length of the CDR3 is 15 residues. The CDR3 DNA reads as TGTGCCAGCAGCGCCGGACAGTGGGTTAATCAGCCCCAGCATTTT. Translated: CASSAGQWVNQPQHF.

This clone was picked up one time. J is TRBJ1-2 and V is TRBV10-2; D is ambiguous. Trimming stripped 2 bases from V and 4 bases from J, with 5 bases between. CDR3 length: 12 residues. The V gene's germline CDR1 is WSHSY and CDR2 SAAADI. The CDR3 region is CASSENFYGYTF. The CDR3 bases are TGCGCCAGCAGTGAGAACTTCTATGGCTACACCTTC.

The rearrangement links TRBV29-1 to TRBJ2-5; 8 bases line up with TRBD1. CDR1 is SQVTM and CDR2 is ANQGSEA in the germline V gene. With 2 bases clipped from V and 4 bases from J, the junction kept 3 bases outside the gene matches. This CDR3 contains 13 residues. The CDR3 loop is CSVEQGARETQYF. The CDR3 region has the DNA TGCAGCGTTGAACAGGGGGCGAGAGAGACCCAGTACTTC.

This chain joins TRBV6-5 and TRBJ2-7; maybe TRBD2 (5 bases). This CDR3 spans 11 amino acids. Germline V gene lookup returns CDR1 MNHEY and CDR2 SVGAGI. V was trimmed by 6 bases and J by 3 bases, leaving 6 bases between them. CDR3 protein: CASRRDYEQYF. CDR3 DNA sequence: TGTGCCAGCAGGAGGGACTACGAGCAGTACTTC.

The rearrangement links TRBV2 to TRBJ1-2; 7 nucleotides match TRBD1. Germline V lookup: CDR1 SNHLY, CDR2 FYNNEI. The CDR3 covers 12 residues. Trimming at V came to 2 bases and at J to 8 bases, leaving 2 bases not matched to a gene. This chain's CDR3 is CASSEQGEGYTF. In nucleotides, the CDR3 is TGTGCCAGCAGTGAACAGGGGGAGGGCTACACCTTC.

The chain links TRBV18 to TRBJ1-2; D unclear. Germline V gene sequence: CDR1 KGHSH, CDR2 LQKENI. The V end lost 3 bases, the J end lost 2 bases, and 10 bases lay between the germline ends. The CDR3 has 14 residues. This CDR3 is CASSPDGSNYGYTF. The CDR3 nucleotides are TGTGCCAGCTCACCCGACGGGTCAAACTATGGCTACACCTTC.